This T cell receptor beta chain was profiled in a study of cytomegalovirus exposure and HLA in healthy donors. The PCR used 60 Vbeta and 13 Jbeta primers. Repertoires were generated with immunoSEQ multiplex PCR, while TCRdb's copy carries only in-frame clones and drops some. The sample carries about 150,000 clones, about 80% recorded once. Broader study findings: Using a false discovery rate of 0.05, a later analysis showed that approximately 18,000 TCR beta sequences were associated with HLA alleles. An observed cluster of highly shared sequence variants was recorded as a likely sequencing artifact.

The germline V gene has CDR1 SGHTA and CDR2 FQGNSA. Trimming took 5 bases from V and 6 from J; bases not matched to a gene: 10. The CDR3 loop spans 15 amino acids. This clone came up once. The target antigen is unknown. This receptor was taken from a woman between 40 and 50 years old in good health and CMV-seronegative. The V call is TRBV7-2, the J call TRBJ1-1, with 9 bases fitting TRBD1. Source material: PBMCs. The CDR3 loop is CASSSQGQGSSEAFF. DNA for the CDR3: TGTGCCAGCAGCAGCCAAGGACAGGGGTCCTCTGAAGCTTTCTTT.